The 18 T cell receptor beta chains listed next were all sequenced from one sample in a study of T-cell memory formation after mild COVID-19. Via MiXCR, TCRdb re-called the 5' RACE reads, giving one row per CDR3 protein. The data show 40,000 to 60,000 distinct CDR3 sequences, with 7% to 8% seen just once and roughly 1.5% held by the top ten. The sample consisted of PBMCs or a T cell subset sorted from them (not recorded which). Receptors were obtained from a man aged 18-30 years who had mild COVID-19 (a few samples of this study predate the infection). Cell type and time point are not known.

This clonotype has just a few counts. This chain's CDR3 is CASSPALNTEAFF. CDR3 in DNA: TGTGCCAGCTCACCGGCCCTGAACACTGAAGCTTTCTTT. The chain is built from TRBV18 and TRBJ1-1; D uncertain. Germline lookup yields CDR1 KGHSH and CDR2 LQKENI. This CDR3 is 13 amino acids long. V was shortened by 3 bases and J by 0 bases, with 5 bases between the two germline ends.

The sample holds many counts of this clonotype. The J gene is TRBJ2-5, the V gene TRBV3-1; D gene ambiguous. V lost 1 base and J 6 bases, leaving 9 bases between the germline ends. The CDR3 totals 13 residues. Germline CDR1 and CDR2: LGHDT and YNNKEL (reference sequence). The CDR3 sequence is CASSQGSTKTQYF. The CDR3 DNA reads TGTGCCAGCAGCCAAGGTAGTACGAAGACCCAGTACTTC.

This clonotype was recorded a few times. The DNA of the CDR3 is TGCAGTGCTAGAGATTTGACAGGGTACTACAATGAGCAGTTCTTC. It codes for CSARDLTGYYNEQFF. The chain is built from TRBV20-1 and TRBJ2-1, with 7 nucleotides matching TRBD1. This CDR3 is built from 15 residues. J gave up 3 bases and V 0 bases, and 5 bases lay outside the gene matches. Germline CDR1 DFQATT, CDR2 SNEGSKA (reference sequence).

This clonotype was recorded a few times. The CDR3 here is CASRYLRPHSNQPQHF. The CDR3 DNA sequence: TGTGCCAGTAGGTATCTGCGACCTCATAGCAATCAGCCCCAGCATTTT. The gene calls are TRBV19 and TRBJ1-5, with D unclear. CDR1 and CDR2 (germline): LNHDA, SQIVND (reference sequence). The V and J ends lost 6 bases and 0 bases respectively, with 15 bases between them. There are 16 residues in the CDR3.

This clonotype was observed a handful of times. J is TRBJ2-3 and V is TRBV5-4; TRBD1 agrees at 8 bases. The J segment lost 6 bases and the V segment lost 4 bases, leaving 7 bases of the junction unmatched. This CDR3 is built from 14 residues. In germline, CDR1 is SGHNT, CDR2 YYREEE (reference sequence). CDR3 sequence (DNA): TGTGCCAGCAGCCGGACAGGGTTTGTTGATACGCAGTATTTT. This gives the protein CASSRTGFVDTQYF.

This clonotype was counted at least ten times. The genes are TRBV12-3 or TRBV12-4 and TRBJ2-2, with 7 bases matching TRBD2. V trimming: 5 bases; J trimming: 9 bases; junction bases outside the gene matches: 9. CDR3 length: 14 amino acids. CDR3 region: CASSPGLVSRELFF. The CDR3 nucleotides are TGTGCCAGCAGTCCTGGACTAGTTAGCCGGGAGCTGTTTTTT.

This clonotype was observed many times. The chain uses TRBV20-1 and TRBJ2-1, with 9 bases matching TRBD1. V trimming: 4 bases; J trimming: 3 bases; junction bases outside the gene matches: 4. The CDR3 covers 14 residues. Germline V gene sequence: CDR1 DFQATT, CDR2 SNEGSKA (reference sequence). The CDR3 protein is CSANRDRVYNEQFF. The CDR3, as DNA: TGCAGTGCTAACCGGGACAGGGTCTACAATGAGCAGTTCTTC.

A remark on this clonotype: The CDR3 carries no conserved terminal phenylalanine or tryptophan, so it likely arises from a read error. The DNA is left out, because the CDR3 cannot be placed on it with certainty; the CDR3 is given as TCRdb lists it. The V gene is TRBV12-3 or TRBV12-4, the J gene TRBJ2-1; the D segment call TRBD2 is taken from the table without a DNA check. The CDR3 comprises 13 residues, both ends counted. CDR3 sequence: CASSLGLAGGPVL.

The rearrangement links TRBV7-9 to TRBJ1-4; 7 nucleotides line up with TRBD1. V was pared by 8 bases and J by 4 bases, with 10 bases of the junction left unmatched. Germline V CDR1 and CDR2: SEHNR, FQNEAQ (reference sequence). This CDR3 spans 15 amino acids. The CDR3 reads CASSRGTDRNEKLFF. CDR3 DNA: TGTGCCAGCTCCCGCGGGACAGACCGTAATGAAAAACTGTTTTTT.

There are many counts of this clonotype. The gene calls are TRBV5-1 and TRBJ2-5; TRBD2 is a possible D gene (6 bases). The germline V gene has CDR1 SGHRS and CDR2 YFSETQ. The ends were cut back, 4 bases at V and 1 base at J, with 17 bases in the middle. The CDR3 runs 16 residues. The CDR3 DNA follows: TGCGCCAGCAGCGTTGGCGGTAGCGGAGTCCAAGAGACCCAGTACTTC. Residues: CASSVGGSGVQETQYF.

The V and J genes are TRBV4-1 and TRBJ2-3; possibly TRBD2 for D (6 bases). The CDR3 is 15 residues long. Germline CDR1 is MGHRA and CDR2 is YSYEKL. V dropped 0 bases and J dropped 3 bases, with 10 bases sitting between them. The CDR3 spells CASSQEVGRTDTQYF. The CDR3 DNA sequence: TGCGCCAGCAGCCAAGAGGTGGGGAGGACAGATACGCAGTATTTT.

This clonotype has more than one count but fewer than ten. The chain employs TRBV5-4 and TRBJ2-7; a weak D match, TRBD1 (6 bases). V gave up 4 bases and J gave up 1 base, with 9 bases separating them. The CDR3 length is 13 residues. Per the germline V gene, CDR1 is SGHNT and CDR2 is YYREEE (reference sequence). The CDR3 spells CASSKGHSYEQYF. The CDR3, as DNA: TGTGCCAGCAGCAAGGGACATTCCTACGAGCAGTACTTC.

This clonotype was observed at least ten times. The chain is built from TRBV4-2 and TRBJ2-2; D not certain. Trimming left V 1 base short and J 2 bases short, with 5 bases between. The CDR3 is 14 residues long. The germline V gene encodes CDR1 LGHNA and CDR2 YNFKEQ. The CDR3: CASSQGPNTGELFF. CDR3 nucleotides: TGTGCCAGCAGCCAAGGACCAAACACCGGGGAGCTGTTTTTT.

This clonotype was recorded at least ten times. This chain uses TRBV29-1 with TRBJ2-7; D is uncertain. Germline CDR1 and CDR2: SQVTM and ANQGSEA. The CDR3 spans 12 residues. Trimming took 7 bases from V and 0 from J, leaving 10 bases between them. The CDR3 sequence is CSAEMPSYEQYF. CDR3 sequence (DNA): TGCAGCGCGGAGATGCCCTCCTACGAGCAGTACTTC.

This clonotype came up many times. This sequence joins TRBV18 and TRBJ2-3; tentatively, D is TRBD1 or TRBD2 (5 bases each). This CDR3 region has 15 residues. Between the trimmed V and J ends, which lost 3 bases and 8 bases, there was a span of 18 bases. Germline CDR1 reads KGHSH; CDR2 reads LQKENI. The CDR3 protein is CASSPSDSRVGTQYF. Written as DNA, the CDR3 is TGTGCCAGCTCACCTAGCGACAGCCGGGTGGGTACGCAGTATTTT.

This clonotype was picked up many times. V is TRBV4-1 and J is TRBJ2-5; D gene unclear. This CDR3 contains 13 residues. V lost 4 bases and J 5 bases, leaving 11 bases between the germline ends. Germline values: CDR1 MGHRA, CDR2 YSYEKL. CDR3: CASSLSRPETQYF. The CDR3 bases are TGCGCCAGCAGCCTCTCCCGACCGGAGACCCAGTACTTC.

This clonotype was detected ten times or more. This chain links TRBV7-3 with TRBJ2-2; no clear D. CDR3 size: 14 residues. Trimming removed 1 base from V and 3 bases from J, with 6 bases in between. Germline-derived CDR1 and CDR2 are SGHTA and FQGTGA. CDR3 bases: TGTGCCAGCAGCTTAAGCCGGGACACCGGGGAGCTGTTTTTT. Protein sequence: CASSLSRDTGELFF.

The genes are TRBV7-9 and TRBJ1-5; 7 bases match TRBD1. The CDR3 totals 14 residues. V was clipped by 5 bases and J by 5 bases; unmatched bases: 6. The germline V gene has CDR1 SEHNR and CDR2 FQNEAQ (reference sequence). This chain's CDR3 is CASSRDRAHQPQHF. The CDR3 coding sequence is TGTGCCAGCAGCCGCGACAGGGCCCATCAGCCCCAGCATTTT.